The clone carrying this T cell receptor beta chain was seen only once. Other DNA sequences from this sample encode an identical CDR3 as well. Original processing methods: Quantification of nucleated cells was approximated via reference gene primer amplification. Profiling relied on immunoSEQ multiplex PCR, and the TCRdb table lists in-frame clones only, not all of them. V and J calls and clone size come straight from that table; D and trimming were deduced from the DNA. The data show under 250,000 clones, with around 84% seen just once and about 13% held by the top ten. The data are from a study of blood T cell repertoires in COVID-19. As for the study in general: COVID-19 samples, acute and convalescent, were from the United States, Italy and Spain.

The length of the CDR3 is 16 residues. Looked up from germline, CDR1 is SGDLS and CDR2 is YYNGEE. V shed 3 bases, J shed 5 bases, and the junction held 7 bases outside the gene matches. The V gene is TRBV9, the J gene TRBJ2-5; 13 nucleotides agree with TRBD2. The receptor's source is a human donor in a cohort sampled during active COVID-19. The sample comprised peripheral blood. The CDR3: CASSDGTSGIGETQYF. The CDR3 region has the DNA TGTGCCAGCAGCGACGGGACTAGCGGGATCGGGGAGACCCAGTACTTC.